Reported below is one T cell receptor (beta chain). No antigen is known for it. This same CDR3 is encoded by further DNA sequences in the sample. The CDR3 spans 13 residues. Trimming stripped 2 bases from V and 0 bases from J, with 6 bases between. Germline V gives CDR1 SGHRS, CDR2 YFSETQ. Clones were read by immunoSEQ multiplex PCR, and TCRdb kept only the in-frame ones, dropping some. The table lists roughly 45,000 clones, approximately 90% of them singletons. Genomic DNA came from blood conventional CD4+ T cells gated CD25-low CD127-high. This record belongs to a study of regulatory and conventional T cells in RAG deficiency. Notes on the study in general: In Omenn syndrome, sorted "Tregs" may be peripherally activated cells.

The data were also submitted as part of a second study, on regulatory T cells. According to that study: Primers: 52 TRBV forward and 13 TRBJ reverse.

This rearrangement joins TRBV5-1 to TRBJ2-7; no reliable D call. The sequencing sample was made of CD4+ effector T cells sorted from blood. The sequence was obtained from a human donor in good health. The CDR3 protein is CASSFTVSYEQYF. DNA of the CDR3: TGCGCCAGCAGCTTCACAGTCTCCTACGAGCAGTACTTC.